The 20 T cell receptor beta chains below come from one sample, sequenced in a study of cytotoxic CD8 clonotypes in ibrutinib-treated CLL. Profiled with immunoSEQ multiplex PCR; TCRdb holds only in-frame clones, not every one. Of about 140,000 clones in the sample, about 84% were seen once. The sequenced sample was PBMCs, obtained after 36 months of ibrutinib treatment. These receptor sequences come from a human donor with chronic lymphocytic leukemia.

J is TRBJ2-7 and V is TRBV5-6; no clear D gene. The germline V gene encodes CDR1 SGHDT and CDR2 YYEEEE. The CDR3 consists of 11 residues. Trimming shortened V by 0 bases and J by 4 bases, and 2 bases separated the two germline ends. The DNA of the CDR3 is TGTGCCAGCAGCTTGGCTTACGAGCAGTACTTC. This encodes CASSLAYEQYF.

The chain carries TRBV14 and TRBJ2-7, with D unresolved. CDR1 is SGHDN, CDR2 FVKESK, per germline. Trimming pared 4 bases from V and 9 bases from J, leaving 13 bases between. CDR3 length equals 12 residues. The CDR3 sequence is CASSLSVGVQYF. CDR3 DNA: TGTGCCAGCAGCCTCAGCGTGGGTGTGCAGTACTTC. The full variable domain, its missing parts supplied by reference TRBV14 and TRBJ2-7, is EAGVTQFPSHSVIEKGQTVTLRCDPISGHDNLYWYRRVMGKEIKFLLHFVKESKQDESGMPNNRFLAERTGGTYSTLKVQPAELEDSGVYFCASSLSVGVQYFGPGTRLTVT.

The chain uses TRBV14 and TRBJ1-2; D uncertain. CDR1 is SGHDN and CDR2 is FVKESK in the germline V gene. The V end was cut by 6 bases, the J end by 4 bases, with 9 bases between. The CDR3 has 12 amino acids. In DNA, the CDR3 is TGTGCCAGCAGTGGGGATTCCTATGGCTACACCTTC. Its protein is CASSGDSYGYTF. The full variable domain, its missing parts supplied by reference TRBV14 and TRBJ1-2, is EAGVTQFPSHSVIEKGQTVTLRCDPISGHDNLYWYRRVMGKEIKFLLHFVKESKQDESGMPNNRFLAERTGGTYSTLKVQPAELEDSGVYFCASSGDSYGYTFGSGTRLTVV.

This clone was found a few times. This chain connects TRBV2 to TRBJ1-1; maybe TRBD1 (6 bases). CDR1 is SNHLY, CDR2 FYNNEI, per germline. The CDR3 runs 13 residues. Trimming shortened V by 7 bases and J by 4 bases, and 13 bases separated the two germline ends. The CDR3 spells CASTERTVTEAFF. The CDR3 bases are TGTGCCAGCACGGAGCGGACAGTCACTGAAGCTTTCTTT.

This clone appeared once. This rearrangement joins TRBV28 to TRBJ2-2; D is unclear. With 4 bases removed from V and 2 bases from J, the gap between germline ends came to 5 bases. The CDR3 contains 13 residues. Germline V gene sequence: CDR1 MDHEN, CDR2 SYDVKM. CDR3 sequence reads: CASSWFNTGELFF. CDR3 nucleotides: TGTGCCAGCAGTTGGTTCAACACCGGGGAGCTGTTTTTT.

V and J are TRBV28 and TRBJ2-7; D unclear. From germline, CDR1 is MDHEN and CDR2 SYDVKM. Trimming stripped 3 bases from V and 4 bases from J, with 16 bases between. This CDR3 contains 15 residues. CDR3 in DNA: TGTGCCAGCAGTTTGCCGGGTGGGGTCACTTACGAGCAGTACTTC. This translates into CASSLPGGVTYEQYF. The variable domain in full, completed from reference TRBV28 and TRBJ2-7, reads DVKVTQSSRYLVKRTGEKVFLECVQDMDHENMFWYRQDPGLGLRLIYFSYDVKMKEKGDIPEGYSVSREKKERFSLILESASTNQTSMYLCASSLPGGVTYEQYFGPGTRLTVT.

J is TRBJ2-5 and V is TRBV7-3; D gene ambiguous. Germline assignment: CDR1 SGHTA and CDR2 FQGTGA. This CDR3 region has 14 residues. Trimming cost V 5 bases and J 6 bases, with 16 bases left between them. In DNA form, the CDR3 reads TGTGCCAGCAGCCCTTCTATTCAGGAGCAGACCCAGTACTTC. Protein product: CASSPSIQEQTQYF.

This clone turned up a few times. The CDR3 is CASSLLEGEAFF. In DNA, the CDR3 is TGTGCCAGCAGCTTGTTAGAGGGAGAAGCTTTCTTT. The gene calls are TRBV5-5 and TRBJ1-1; D is ambiguous. Trimming took off 1 base at V and 8 bases at J, with 9 bases between the two ends. The CDR3 runs to 12 residues. The V gene's germline CDR1 is SGHKS and CDR2 YYEKEE (reference sequence).

The DNA for the CDR3 is TGCGCCAGCAGCCAAGATATTGGACAGGGCAGAGTGGCAACTAATGAAAAACTGTTTTTT. This sequence encodes CASSQDIGQGRVATNEKLFF. The genes are TRBV4-1 and TRBJ1-4; 8 bases match TRBD1. This CDR3 has 20 residues. V trimming: 0 bases; J trimming: 0 bases; junction bases outside the gene matches: 12. Germline-derived CDR1 and CDR2 are MGHRA and YSYEKL.

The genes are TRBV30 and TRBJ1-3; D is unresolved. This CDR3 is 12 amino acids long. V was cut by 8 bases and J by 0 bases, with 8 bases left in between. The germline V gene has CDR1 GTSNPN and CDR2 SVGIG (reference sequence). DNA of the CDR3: TGTGCCATAGGGCCCTCTGGAAACACCATATATTTT. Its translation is CAIGPSGNTIYF.

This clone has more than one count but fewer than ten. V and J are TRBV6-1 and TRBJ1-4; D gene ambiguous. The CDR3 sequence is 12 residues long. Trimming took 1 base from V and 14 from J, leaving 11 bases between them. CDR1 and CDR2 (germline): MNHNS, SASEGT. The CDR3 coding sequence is TGTGCCAGCAGTGAAGTCGGGAAGCTGCTGTTTTTT. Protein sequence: CASSEVGKLLFF.

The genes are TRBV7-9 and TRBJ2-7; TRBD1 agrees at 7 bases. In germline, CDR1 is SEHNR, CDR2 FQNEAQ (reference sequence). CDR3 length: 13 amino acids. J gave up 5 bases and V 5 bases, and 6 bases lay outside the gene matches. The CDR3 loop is CASSPGQPNEQYF. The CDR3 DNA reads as TGTGCCAGCAGCCCGGGACAGCCCAACGAGCAGTACTTC.

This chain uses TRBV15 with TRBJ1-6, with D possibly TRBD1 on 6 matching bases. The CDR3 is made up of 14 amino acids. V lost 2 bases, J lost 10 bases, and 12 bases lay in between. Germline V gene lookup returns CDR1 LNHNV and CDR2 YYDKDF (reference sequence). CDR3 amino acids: CATSRTGLGSPLHF. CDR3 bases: TGTGCCACCAGCAGAACAGGGCTTGGATCACCCCTCCACTTT.

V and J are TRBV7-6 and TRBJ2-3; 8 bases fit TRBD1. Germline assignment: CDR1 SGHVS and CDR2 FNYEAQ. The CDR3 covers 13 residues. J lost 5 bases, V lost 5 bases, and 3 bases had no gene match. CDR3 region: CASSGQGGDTQYF. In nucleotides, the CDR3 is TGTGCCAGCAGCGGACAGGGAGGAGATACGCAGTATTTT. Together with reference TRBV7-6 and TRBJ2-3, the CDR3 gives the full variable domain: GAGVSQSPRYKVTKRGQDVALRCDPISGHVSLYWYRQALGQGPEFLTYFNYEAQQDKSGLPNDRFSAERPEGSISTLTIQRTEQRDSAMYRCASSGQGGDTQYFGPGTRLTVL.

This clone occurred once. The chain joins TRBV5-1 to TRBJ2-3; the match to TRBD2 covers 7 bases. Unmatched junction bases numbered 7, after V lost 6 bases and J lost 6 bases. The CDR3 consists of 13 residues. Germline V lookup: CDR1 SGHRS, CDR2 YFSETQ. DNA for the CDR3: TGCGCCAGCATGGGGGGAGGGCTGGATACGCAGTATTTT. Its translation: CASMGGGLDTQYF.

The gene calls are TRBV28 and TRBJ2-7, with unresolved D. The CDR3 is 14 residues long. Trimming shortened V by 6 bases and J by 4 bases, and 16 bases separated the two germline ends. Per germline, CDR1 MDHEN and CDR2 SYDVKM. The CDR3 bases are TGTGCCAGCAGCCTAACCCTACGGTTTTACGAGCAGTACTTC. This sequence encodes CASSLTLRFYEQYF.

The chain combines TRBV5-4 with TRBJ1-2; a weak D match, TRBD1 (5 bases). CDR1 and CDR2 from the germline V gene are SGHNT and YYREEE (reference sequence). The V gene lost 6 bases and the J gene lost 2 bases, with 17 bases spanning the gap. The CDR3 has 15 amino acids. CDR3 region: CASTEGTETNYGYTF. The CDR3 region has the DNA TGTGCCAGCACGGAGGGGACCGAGACCAACTATGGCTACACCTTC.

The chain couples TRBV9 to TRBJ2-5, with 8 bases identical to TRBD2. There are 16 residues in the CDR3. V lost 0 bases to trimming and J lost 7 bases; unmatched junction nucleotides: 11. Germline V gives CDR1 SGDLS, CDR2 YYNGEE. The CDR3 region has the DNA TGTGCCAGCAGCGTAGACACTAGCGGCGGAGTTGGGACCCAGTACTTC. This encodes CASSVDTSGGVGTQYF.

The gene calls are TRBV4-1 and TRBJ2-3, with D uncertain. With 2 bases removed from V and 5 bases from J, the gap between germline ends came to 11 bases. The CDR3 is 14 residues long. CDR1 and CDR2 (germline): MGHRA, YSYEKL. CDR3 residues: CASSQMVWGDTQYF. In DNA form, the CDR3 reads TGCGCCAGCAGCCAAATGGTTTGGGGAGATACGCAGTATTTT.

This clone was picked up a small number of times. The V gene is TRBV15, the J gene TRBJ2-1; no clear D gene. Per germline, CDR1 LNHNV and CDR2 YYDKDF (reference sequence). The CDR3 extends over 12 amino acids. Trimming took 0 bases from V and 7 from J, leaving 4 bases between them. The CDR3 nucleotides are TGTGCCACCAGCAGAGAAGGTAATGAGCAGTTCTTC. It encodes CATSREGNEQFF.